The 3 T cell receptor beta chains in this list originate from one sample, sequenced in a study of identical twins. Via MiXCR, TCRdb re-called the 5' RACE reads, giving one row per CDR3 protein. The sample carries around 1.7 million distinct CDR3 sequences, more than 30% recorded once. Material for sequencing was cord blood. Receptor source: a newborn girl in good health.

This clonotype showed up many times. This chain connects TRBV27 to TRBJ2-7; 7 positions agree with TRBD2. V lost 8 bases to trimming and J lost 4 bases; unmatched junction nucleotides: 8. This CDR3 is built from 13 residues. The V gene's germline CDR1 is MNHEY and CDR2 SMNVEV (reference sequence). CDR3 protein: CASRREVGYEQYF. Here the CDR3 DNA reads TGTGCCAGCCGACGGGAGGTGGGATACGAGCAGTACTTC.

The rearrangement uses TRBV2 and TRBJ1-2; maybe TRBD1 (6 bases). From germline, CDR1 is SNHLY and CDR2 FYNNEI. Trimming left V 4 bases short and J 11 bases short, with 17 bases between. The CDR3 is 13 residues long. CDR3 residues: CASSGGDKLGYTF. Here the CDR3 DNA reads TGTGCCAGCAGTGGCGGGGACAAATTGGGGTACACCTTC.

This clonotype appeared a few times. This chain uses TRBV28 with TRBJ2-7; 12 bases fit TRBD2. The junction had 6 bases not matched to a gene; V was cut back by 5 bases and J by 4 bases. The V gene's germline CDR1 is MDHEN and CDR2 SYDVKM. This CDR3 is built from 15 residues. The CDR3 nucleotides read TGTGCCAGCAGTCCTTGGACTAGCGGGAAATACGAGCAGTACTTC. It encodes CASSPWTSGKYEQYF.